This T cell receptor beta chain was found in a study of cytomegalovirus exposure and HLA in healthy donors. Overall study results and limits: For presence/absence analyses, sequencing depth was assumed to be roughly uniform across donors. Donor immune exposure was known only as CMV serostatus. Previous analysis showed most TCR beta V segments were productive about 87% or about 30% of the time.

This clone was seen more than once but under ten times. The antigen remains unidentified. V lost 5 bases and J lost 0, with 15 bases in between. The germline V gene encodes CDR1 SGHVS and CDR2 FQNEAQ. This CDR3 has 16 amino acids. Both 60 Vbeta primers and 13 Jbeta primers went into the PCR. TCRdb keeps only in-frame clones here, not all; method: immunoSEQ multiplex PCR. The data show about 130,000 clones, with approximately 79% seen just once and approximately 4.3% held by the top ten. The rearrangement uses TRBV7-8 and TRBJ2-3, with a weak D call TRBD2 (5 bases). The sequence was obtained from a man between 18 and 35 years old in good health and CMV-seropositive. Input material: PBMCs. CDR3 residues: CASSPRGQLSTDTQYF. The CDR3 DNA follows: TGTGCCAGCAGCCCCCGCGGGCAATTAAGCACAGATACGCAGTATTTT.